This T cell receptor beta chain stems from a study of control samples from healthy donors and cancer patients. Germline V gene sequence: CDR1 SGHAT, CDR2 FQNNGV. Trimming took 1 base from V and 0 from J, leaving 4 bases between them. The CDR3 is 14 amino acids. Sequencing was performed with immunoSEQ multiplex PCR; in TCRdb, only in-frame clones are kept and a portion is missing. The table has over 110,000 clones, approximately 92% seen once; the top ten hold roughly 10%. The TCR sequence derives from a man between 25 and 39 years old in good health. Material: blood. The rearrangement uses TRBV11-2 and TRBJ2-1; D unclear. CDR3 DNA: TGTGCCAGCAGCTTAGGTAGCTCCTACAATGAGCAGTTCTTC. Its protein product is CASSLGSSYNEQFF.